What follows are 28 T cell receptor beta chains derived from one specimen sequenced in a study of neurological immune-mediated disorders. One entry per CDR3 protein results from TCRdb running MiXCR on the 5' RACE reads. Among approximately 40,000 distinct CDR3 sequences, approximately 12% were seen once, and the ten largest hold over 1%. The sequenced sample consisted of PBMCs. The receptors stem from a female donor in good health.

This clonotype was observed many times. V gene TRBV7-2 combines with J gene TRBJ2-1; either TRBD1 or TRBD2 may supply D (5 bases each). Per germline, CDR1 SGHTA and CDR2 FQGNSA. CDR3 length equals 15 residues. The ends were cut back, 2 bases at V and 4 bases at J, with 12 bases in the middle. The CDR3 nucleotides read TGTGCCAGCAGCTTATCGGGAACAGGATACAATGAGCAGTTCTTC. Translating gives CASSLSGTGYNEQFF.

At least ten counts were recorded for this clonotype. V usage is TRBV6-5 and J usage is TRBJ2-5, with 8 bases that match TRBD2. The germline V gene encodes CDR1 MNHEY and CDR2 SVGAGI. Germline trimming cut 6 bases from V and 6 bases from J; bases unmatched to any gene: 15. CDR3 length equals 16 residues. The CDR3 DNA reads TGTGCCAGCAGGAGGGTGAAGGCGGGGGGCGGAAAGACCCAGTACTTC. The encoded protein is CASRRVKAGGGKTQYF.

This clonotype has at least ten counts. The chain couples TRBV24-1 to TRBJ2-2, with D possibly being TRBD2 (6 bases). Trimming stripped 6 bases from V and 0 bases from J, with 10 bases between. This CDR3 is 15 amino acids long. Germline values: CDR1 KGHDR, CDR2 SFDVKD. DNA of the CDR3: TGTGCCACCAGTACCGGGGGAACGAACACCGGGGAGCTGTTTTTT. It codes for CATSTGGTNTGELFF.

This clonotype was seen many times. The chain joins TRBV9 to TRBJ1-1; 11 bases match TRBD1. Germline CDR1 and CDR2: SGDLS and YYNGEE. The CDR3 totals 17 residues. V lost 3 bases to trimming and J lost 2 bases; unmatched junction nucleotides: 9. The CDR3 bases are TGTGCCAGCAGCGCCCGGACAGGGGGCAATAGTAACACTGAAGCTTTCTTT. This gives the protein CASSARTGGNSNTEAFF. Looking up the rest from reference TRBV9 and TRBJ1-1 gives the full variable domain: DSGVTQTPKHLITATGQRVTLRCSPRSGDLSVYWYQQSLDQGLQFLIQYYNGEERAKGNILERFSAQQFPDLHSELNLSSLELGDSALYFCASSARTGGNSNTEAFFGQGTRLTVV.

This clonotype was detected ten times or more. The rearrangement joins TRBV6-6 to TRBJ2-5, with D perhaps matching TRBD2 (6 bases). Germline V gives CDR1 MNHNY, CDR2 SVGAGI (reference sequence). This CDR3 is 13 amino acids long. The ends were cut back, 4 bases at V and 4 bases at J, with 10 bases in the middle. The CDR3 coding sequence is TGTGCCAGCAGTTCCACGGAGGGAGAGACCCAGTACTTC. The encoded protein is CASSSTEGETQYF.

This clonotype was picked up many times. The J gene is TRBJ2-3, the V gene TRBV20-1; possible D gene TRBD1, 7 bases. The CDR3 has 17 amino acids. CDR1 DFQATT and CDR2 SNEGSKA come from the germline V gene (reference sequence). V lost 5 bases to trimming and J lost 6 bases, with 27 bases between them. The CDR3 DNA reads as TGCAGTGCTCTGCAAGGGGGCGGGAAGTCGATCTCGGATACGCAGTATTTT. Its translation is CSALQGGGKSISDTQYF.

The chain is built from TRBV18 and TRBJ1-1; 7 bases are shared with TRBD1. CDR1 and CDR2 from the germline V gene are KGHSH and LQKENI. Losses at the gene ends were 7 bases for V and 6 bases for J; bases not matched to a gene: 11. The CDR3 sequence is 14 residues long. The CDR3 sequence is CASLPGQRVPEAFF. The CDR3 DNA follows: TGTGCCAGCTTACCGGGACAGCGGGTCCCTGAAGCTTTCTTT.

This clonotype has a count of ten or more. The genes are TRBV12-3 or TRBV12-4 and TRBJ1-1; D gene unclear. The CDR3 is 15 amino acids. The germline V and J ends were trimmed by 0 bases and 2 bases, with 10 bases remaining between them. CDR3 sequence: CASSLAVWPNTEAFF. The CDR3 region has the DNA TGTGCCAGCAGTTTAGCGGTGTGGCCTAACACTGAAGCTTTCTTT.

This clonotype was counted ten times or more. The rearrangement uses TRBV29-1 and TRBJ2-7; 8 bases line up with TRBD2. The ends lost 2 bases at V and 4 bases at J; junction bases unmatched: 10. Looked up from germline, CDR1 is SQVTM and CDR2 is ANQGSEA. The CDR3 contains 15 residues. CDR3 protein: CSVESPGGRRYEQYF. CDR3 DNA sequence: TGCAGCGTTGAAAGTCCGGGCGGGAGGCGGTACGAGCAGTACTTC.

This clonotype was recorded at least ten times. V usage is TRBV3-1 and J usage is TRBJ2-1; TRBD2 aligns across 10 bases. There are 15 residues in the CDR3. Looked up from germline, CDR1 is LGHDT and CDR2 is YNNKEL (reference sequence). J was trimmed by 8 bases and V by 2 bases; bases with no gene match: 6. CDR3 amino acids: CASSQPGLATDEQFF. The CDR3, as DNA: TGTGCCAGCAGCCAACCGGGACTAGCGACGGATGAGCAGTTCTTC.

The rearrangement uses TRBV11-2 and TRBJ2-7; no clear D. Deletions cut 1 base from V and 1 base from J, with 5 bases between. The CDR3 loop spans 13 amino acids. CDR1 and CDR2 from the germline V gene are SGHAT and FQNNGV. Here the CDR3 reads CASSLGRSYEQYF. The CDR3 nucleotides read TGTGCCAGCAGCTTAGGAAGGTCCTACGAGCAGTACTTC.

This clonotype was observed many times. The chain employs TRBV28 and TRBJ2-1, with 8 bases lining up with TRBD2. This CDR3 is 12 amino acids long. The V gene end was trimmed by 11 bases and the J gene end by 7 bases; junction bases not matched to a gene: 7. Germline loops: CDR1 MDHEN, CDR2 SYDVKM. The CDR3 DNA is TGTGCCGCTCAAGCGGGGGAGAATGAGCAGTTCTTC. It translates to CAAQAGENEQFF.

There are many counts of this clonotype. V usage is TRBV4-2 and J usage is TRBJ2-1, with TRBD1 identical over 9 bases. V shed 0 bases, J shed 9 bases, and the junction held 9 bases outside the gene matches. Germline assignment: CDR1 LGHNA and CDR2 YNFKEQ. This CDR3 is 16 amino acids long. This CDR3 reads CASSQEMGRTGVEQFF. The DNA of the CDR3 is TGTGCCAGCAGCCAAGAGATGGGTAGGACAGGGGTTGAGCAGTTCTTC.

Many counts were recorded for this clonotype. The J gene is TRBJ1-1, the V gene TRBV5-1; maybe TRBD1 (5 bases). Per the germline V gene, CDR1 is SGHRS and CDR2 is YFSETQ. Trimming shortened V by 7 bases and J by 0 bases, and 10 bases separated the two germline ends. The CDR3 spans 13 residues. For the CDR3, the DNA is TGCGCCAGCTTCGGGGCGATGAACACTGAAGCTTTCTTT. Protein sequence: CASFGAMNTEAFF.

This clonotype was counted many times. The rearrangement links TRBV20-1 to TRBJ1-2; 8 positions match TRBD1. Germline assignment: CDR1 DFQATT and CDR2 SNEGSKA (reference sequence). The V segment lost 3 bases and the J segment 7 bases; nucleotides outside the gene matches: 4. The CDR3 contains 12 residues. For the CDR3, the DNA is TGCAGTGCTAGTAAGGGGACAGGTGGCTACACCTTC. Its protein product is CSASKGTGGYTF.

Many counts were recorded for this clonotype. DNA for the CDR3: TGCGCCAGCAAATCGAGGGCTAGCACAGATACGCAGTATTTT. Its translation: CASKSRASTDTQYF. The V call is TRBV5-1, the J call TRBJ2-3, with D possibly TRBD2 on 5 matching bases. The CDR3 runs 14 residues. Per the germline V gene, CDR1 is SGHRS and CDR2 is YFSETQ. Trimming removed 6 bases at V and 0 bases at J, with 11 bases between.

To note about this clonotype: This may be a read error, as it is one base from a much larger clone. The chain combines TRBV12-3 or TRBV12-4 with TRBJ1-1; D might be TRBD1 (6 bases). The CDR3 is made up of 16 amino acids. Trimming removed 8 bases from V and 4 bases from J, with 23 bases in between. This CDR3 is CASSVVRTGGPTEAFF. In nucleotides, the CDR3 is TGTGCCAGCTCAGTTGTGAGGACCGGGGGGCCCACTGAAGCTTTCTTT.

This clonotype was recorded at least ten times. The CDR3 spells CSARDMDRHTEAFF. The CDR3 DNA reads TGCAGTGCTAGAGATATGGACAGACACACTGAAGCTTTCTTT. The V and J genes are TRBV20-1 and TRBJ1-1; D is perhaps TRBD1 (6 bases). CDR3 length equals 14 residues. CDR1 and CDR2 (germline): DFQATT, SNEGSKA (reference sequence). V lost 0 bases and J lost 3, with 11 bases in between.

This clonotype showed up many times. The chain recombines TRBV6-6 with TRBJ2-3; D remains ambiguous. Trimming removed 0 bases from V and 9 bases from J, with 19 bases in between. The CDR3 runs 16 residues. Germline CDR1 and CDR2: MNHNY and SVGAGI (reference sequence). CDR3 nucleotides: TGTGCCAGCAGTTACTCGTTGGGCCAAATAGCAGGCACGCAGTATTTT. The encoded protein is CASSYSLGQIAGTQYF.

This clonotype was counted many times. V is TRBV7-3 and J is TRBJ1-1; D gene uncertain. The CDR3 totals 14 residues. V gave up 1 base and J gave up 6 bases, with 12 bases separating them. The germline CDR1 and CDR2 sequences are SGHTA and FQGTGA. DNA of the CDR3: TGTGCCAGCAGCTTAATGGGTACGAGGTCTGAAGCTTTCTTT. Translated, it gives CASSLMGTRSEAFF.

This clonotype was recorded at least ten times. The chain employs TRBV9 and TRBJ2-3, with 11 positions matching TRBD1. The CDR3 runs 20 residues. V lost 3 bases to trimming and J lost 0 bases; unmatched junction nucleotides: 15. Germline assignment: CDR1 SGDLS and CDR2 YYNGEE. The DNA of the CDR3 is TGTGCCAGCAGCGCCCCCCCAGGGACAGGGGGAGGTTTGAGCACAGATACGCAGTATTTT. The encoded protein is CASSAPPGTGGGLSTDTQYF.

This clonotype was recorded at least ten times. This chain links TRBV29-1 with TRBJ2-1, with D hard to call. The germline V and J ends were trimmed by 3 bases and 9 bases, with 12 bases remaining between them. The CDR3 extends over 12 amino acids. CDR1 is SQVTM, CDR2 ANQGSEA, per germline. The CDR3 sequence: CSVDETGREQFF. Here the CDR3 DNA reads TGCAGCGTTGACGAGACGGGTCGTGAGCAGTTCTTC.

This clonotype occurred many times. The CDR3 spells CSARFLAGGAAEQYF. Here the CDR3 DNA reads TGCAGTGCTAGATTTCTAGCGGGGGGGGCCGCCGAGCAGTACTTC. V and J are TRBV20-1 and TRBJ2-7, with TRBD2 matching 12 bases. The CDR3 consists of 15 residues. Germline trimming cut 2 bases from V and 6 bases from J; bases unmatched to any gene: 8. Looked up from germline, CDR1 is DFQATT and CDR2 is SNEGSKA (reference sequence).

This clonotype was seen many times. The V call is TRBV9, the J call TRBJ2-1; TRBD1 is a possible D gene (5 bases). The CDR3 spans 17 residues. Germline CDR1 reads SGDLS; CDR2 reads YYNGEE. V lost 1 base, J lost 0 bases, and 14 bases lay in between. CDR3 protein: CASSVSSYRSSYNEQFF. The DNA of the CDR3 is TGTGCCAGCAGCGTATCCTCCTACAGGAGCTCCTACAATGAGCAGTTCTTC.

This clonotype was seen repeatedly, ten times or more. CDR3 protein: CSAASGSYTEAFF. CDR3 DNA: TGCAGTGCTGCCTCGGGTAGTTACACTGAAGCTTTCTTT. The rearrangement links TRBV20-1 to TRBJ1-1; no definite D call. Trimming pared 5 bases from V and 3 bases from J, leaving 13 bases between. Germline V gives CDR1 DFQATT, CDR2 SNEGSKA (reference sequence). The CDR3 spans 13 residues.

The DNA for the CDR3 is TGCGCCAGCTCGACCACAGGGGTGAACACTGAAGCTTTCTTT. As protein: CASSTTGVNTEAFF. The chain is built from TRBV5-1 and TRBJ1-1, with TRBD1 matching over 7 bases. The CDR3 consists of 14 residues. J lost 0 bases, V lost 7 bases, and 6 bases had no gene match. Germline assignment: CDR1 SGHRS and CDR2 YFSETQ.

This clonotype has at least ten counts. The chain combines TRBV7-6 with TRBJ2-2; D may be TRBD1 (5 bases). In germline, CDR1 is SGHVS, CDR2 FNYEAQ. V was shortened by 5 bases and J by 0 bases, with 19 bases between the two germline ends. The CDR3 runs to 18 residues. The CDR3 is CASSTQDTPSANTGELFF. CDR3 in DNA: TGTGCCAGCAGCACCCAGGACACTCCTTCCGCGAACACCGGGGAGCTGTTTTTT.

This clonotype was counted many times. This chain uses TRBV20-1 with TRBJ2-1, with 10 nucleotides matching TRBD2. The V gene's germline CDR1 is DFQATT and CDR2 SNEGSKA (reference sequence). J gave up 0 bases and V 6 bases, and 14 bases lay outside the gene matches. CDR3 size: 18 residues. CDR3 protein: CSAHLTGTSASSYNEQFF. The DNA for the CDR3 is TGCAGTGCCCACCTAACCGGGACTAGCGCTAGCTCCTACAATGAGCAGTTCTTC.